Each of the 10 T cell receptor beta chains below was sequenced from the same sample in a study of T cells after yellow fever vaccination. TCRdb independently ran MiXCR on the 5' RACE reads; one entry per CDR3 protein. The sample has 96,000 or so distinct CDR3 sequences, approximately 8.4% seen once. Material: CD8+ T cells not binding an NS4B(214-222) dextramer, sorted from PBMCs, obtained around 15 days after the first yellow fever vaccination. The receptors were sampled from a young man who received the YFV17D yellow fever vaccine.

This clonotype has just a few counts. V is TRBV4-3 and J is TRBJ1-1, with 8 nucleotides matching TRBD1. Germline trimming cut 1 base from V and 3 bases from J; bases unmatched to any gene: 7. CDR3 length: 16 amino acids. Germline-derived CDR1 and CDR2 are LGHNA and YSLEER. The CDR3 DNA sequence: TGCGCCAGCAGCCAAGCCCGGACAGGGATTGACACTGAAGCTTTCTTT. Translation: CASSQARTGIDTEAFF.

The chain has TRBV3-1 and TRBJ2-3, with 10 positions matching TRBD1. This CDR3 comprises 18 residues. Germline CDR1 LGHDT, CDR2 YNNKEL (reference sequence). The ends lost 2 bases at V and 4 bases at J; junction bases unmatched: 12. CDR3 DNA: TGTGCCAGCAGCCAACGCTACCTGACAGGGGGCATCGCAGATACGCAGTATTTT. Residues: CASSQRYLTGGIADTQYF.

This clonotype came up many times. This chain uses TRBV11-3 with TRBJ2-7; the match to TRBD1 covers 9 bases. The V gene's germline CDR1 is SGHNT and CDR2 YENEEA. This CDR3 comprises 13 residues. The junction had 2 bases not matched to a gene; V was cut back by 5 bases and J by 3 bases. CDR3 residues: CASSPGQGYEQYF. CDR3 sequence (DNA): TGTGCCAGCAGCCCGGGACAGGGCTACGAGCAGTACTTC. Full variable domain (remainder filled in from reference TRBV11-3 and TRBJ2-7): EAGVVQSPRYKIIEKKQPVAFWCNPISGHNTLYWYLQNLGQGPELLIRYENEEAVDDSQLPKDRFSAERLKGVDSTLKIQPAELGDSAVYLCASSPGQGYEQYFGPGTRLTVT.

This clonotype was seen a few times. This chain uses TRBV11-1 with TRBJ2-1, with TRBD2 matching 7 bases. V lost 5 bases to trimming and J lost 1 base; unmatched junction nucleotides: 14. This CDR3 contains 18 residues. Germline V gives CDR1 SGHAT, CDR2 FQDESV (reference sequence). Here the CDR3 reads CASSGMGLGGESYNEQFF. In DNA, the CDR3 is TGTGCCAGCAGCGGAATGGGATTGGGGGGGGAATCCTACAATGAGCAGTTCTTC.

The J gene is TRBJ2-7, the V gene TRBV4-3; 11 positions match TRBD2. Germline loops: CDR1 LGHNA, CDR2 YSLEER. Trimming cost V 2 bases and J 4 bases; bases outside gene matches: 4. The CDR3 has 15 residues. The CDR3 spells CASSQSTSGAYEQYF. In DNA, the CDR3 is TGCGCCAGCAGCCAATCGACTAGCGGGGCTTACGAGCAGTACTTC.

This clonotype has a handful of counts. The chain combines TRBV6-5 with TRBJ1-5; 8 positions agree with TRBD1. Germline loops: CDR1 MNHEY, CDR2 SVGAGI. The CDR3 runs to 14 residues. V lost 4 bases to trimming and J lost 5 bases; unmatched junction nucleotides: 4. The CDR3 DNA is TGTGCCAGCAGTTCCGGGACAGGATATCAGCCCCAGCATTTT. Its protein is CASSSGTGYQPQHF.

This clonotype was found a few times. The chain joins TRBV29-1 to TRBJ2-7, with D unclear. The CDR3 is 11 residues long. Looked up from germline, CDR1 is SQVTM and CDR2 is ANQGSEA. V lost 1 base and J 9 bases, leaving 10 bases between the germline ends. The CDR3 region is CSVEGQKGQYF. CDR3 nucleotide sequence: TGCAGCGTTGAAGGGCAGAAAGGGCAGTACTTC.

In this sample, this clonotype turned up a few times. The rearrangement uses TRBV12-3 or TRBV12-4 and TRBJ1-2; no firm D call. This CDR3 contains 13 residues. V shed 3 bases and J shed 5 bases, with 10 bases lying between them. CDR3: CASSFEANYGYTF. CDR3 nucleotide sequence: TGTGCCAGCAGTTTCGAGGCAAATTATGGCTACACCTTC.

The chain employs TRBV20-1 and TRBJ2-4, with 10 positions matching TRBD2. V lost 5 bases, J lost 9 bases, and 10 bases stayed unmatched. The germline gives CDR1 DFQATT, CDR2 SNEGSKA (reference sequence). CDR3 length equals 14 residues. The DNA of the CDR3 is TGCAGTGCTCAGCCAGCGGGGGGGCCGTTCATTCAGTACTTC. Residues: CSAQPAGGPFIQYF.

The chain links TRBV5-1 to TRBJ2-5, with D perhaps given as TRBD1 or TRBD2 (5 bases each). V lost 0 bases and J 5 bases, leaving 17 bases between the germline ends. CDR1 is SGHRS, CDR2 YFSETQ, per germline. The CDR3 loop spans 16 amino acids. The CDR3 sequence is CASSLGWGMNRETQYF. Written as DNA, the CDR3 is TGCGCCAGCAGCTTGGGCTGGGGGATGAACCGGGAGACCCAGTACTTC.